These T cell receptor beta chains were read from a single sample in a study of CXCR3-negative and CXCR3-positive naive CD8 T cells. After re-calling the 5' RACE reads, TCRdb lists one entry per CDR3 protein, DNA absent. The sample has 45,000 or so distinct CDR3 sequences. The specimen sequenced was naive CXCR3- CD8+ T cells from blood. The source of these receptors is a human donor in good health. Some clones in this sample may be carry-over from other donors' samples. The CDR3 runs from the conserved cysteine through the conserved F or W. The order of the fields is CDR3 protein, clone size, V gene, J gene. Some rows mark clone size as missing; the rest say once, few, many or name a class of expanded clone.

CASSLVEASQQYF,NA,TRBV7-7,TRBJ2-7
CASSIRWAAPTPSEQFF,NA,TRBV19,TRBJ2-1
CASSYLGPKETQYF,NA,TRBV6-5,TRBJ2-5
CASSLDPDGQDEQYF,NA,TRBV28,TRBJ2-7
CASIRDRCSGEKLFF,medium-sized,TRBV6-7,TRBJ1-4
CASTHGSGTETQYF,NA,TRBV6-5,TRBJ2-5
CSARHAEIVSHEQFF,NA,TRBV20-1,TRBJ2-1
CASSQEVGGWVETQYF,NA,TRBV14,TRBJ2-5
CASSYLGQGYEKLFF,NA,TRBV7-2,TRBJ1-4
CSAKRESSYEQYF,NA,TRBV20-1,TRBJ2-7
CASSYSGRVSEQFF,NA,TRBV6-6,TRBJ2-1
CASSPAREEQFF,NA,TRBV21-1,TRBJ2-1
CASSLRDYVGEQYF,NA,TRBV28,TRBJ2-7
CSARGSGGADGELFF,NA,TRBV20-1,TRBJ2-2
CSVIGTDSGNTIYF,NA,TRBV29-1,TRBJ1-3
CASSARGGGSYEQYF,NA,TRBV7-6,TRBJ2-7
CATSSRGRGGGYTF,NA,TRBV15,TRBJ1-2
CSVEDKAEQYF,NA,TRBV29-1,TRBJ2-7
CASSIGGADYNEQFF,NA,TRBV19,TRBJ2-1
CSARDPGTQHNEQFF,NA,TRBV20-1,TRBJ2-1
CASSDSPGSYGYTF,NA,TRBV6-4,TRBJ1-2
CASSFQAASEKLFF,NA,TRBV12-3/TRBV12-4,TRBJ1-4
CASSPSGQAETGELFF,NA,TRBV7-7,TRBJ2-2
CASSPQVRTDTQYF,NA,TRBV18,TRBJ2-3
CSASSGSYEQYF,NA,TRBV20-1,TRBJ2-7
CSAPADSPSYEQYF,NA,TRBV20-1,TRBJ2-7
CASRRDRGEYNQPQHF,NA,TRBV27,TRBJ1-5
CASSIAGGANYGYTF,NA,TRBV12-3/TRBV12-4,TRBJ1-2
CASYGAPLDSYQETQYF,NA,TRBV6-6,TRBJ2-5
CASTLPARGSPYNEQFF,NA,TRBV7-9,TRBJ2-1
CSADLAGQSTLAKNIQYF,NA,TRBV20-1,TRBJ2-4
CASSPGETDGYTF,NA,TRBV19,TRBJ1-2